The rows below give T cell receptor beta chains drawn from one sample of a study of blood T cell repertoires in COVID-19. Data came from immunoSEQ multiplex PCR; TCRdb stores just in-frame clones and leaves some out. The sample consists of roughly 200,000 clones, 86% of them appearing once. Material: PBMCs or T cells enriched from blood (not recorded which). The receptor set was obtained from a man aged 35 to 55 with acute COVID-19. The CDR3 runs from the conserved cysteine through the conserved F or W. Each record gives: V gene, D gene, clone size, J gene, CDR3 protein, CDR3 DNA. A D gene is named only where the DNA matches it firmly. Only part of the rows carry a size: once, few, many, or a class if the clone is expanded.

>TRBV5-6|TRBD2|.|TRBJ2-7
CASSFGAGGPYEQYF
TGTGCCAGCAGCTTCGGGGCGGGAGGGCCCTACGAGCAGTACTTC
>TRBV2|TRBD1|.|TRBJ1-6
CASSSGQGSSPLHF
TGTGCCAGCAGTTCGGGACAGGGAAGTTCACCCCTCCACTTT
>TRBV28|.|.|TRBJ2-6
CASSPAGLNSGANVLTF
TGTGCCAGCAGTCCCGCTGGACTGAACTCTGGGGCCAACGTCCTGACTTTC
>TRBV6-4|TRBD1|.|TRBJ2-2
CASSTGTATGELFF
TGTGCCAGCAGTACCGGGACAGCCACCGGGGAGCTGTTTTTT
>TRBV15|.|.|TRBJ2-2
CATSRAQGNTGELFF
TGTGCCACCAGCAGAGCACAGGGGAACACCGGGGAGCTGTTTTTT
>TRBV19|TRBD2|few|TRBJ2-1
CASRTTSGKWYEQFF
TGTGCCAGTAGAACCACTAGCGGGAAATGGTATGAGCAGTTCTTC
>TRBV28|.|.|TRBJ2-5
CASSLKESWYQETQYF
TGTGCCAGCAGTTTGAAGGAGAGTTGGTACCAAGAGACCCAGTACTTC
>TRBV28|TRBD1|.|TRBJ2-7
CASSFVIRTGISYYTYEQYF
TGTGCCAGCAGTTTCGTCATCCGGACAGGGATTTCTTATTATACCTACGAGCAGTACTTC
>TRBV5-4|.|few|TRBJ1-2
CASSLLSGRGDYGYTF
TGTGCCAGCAGCCTGCTGTCGGGCAGGGGAGACTATGGCTACACCTTC
>TRBV28|TRBD2|.|TRBJ2-7
CASSLAPGLAGAYEQYF
TGTGCCAGCAGTTTAGCACCGGGACTAGCGGGGGCCTACGAGCAGTACTTC
>TRBV12-3/TRBV12-4|.|.|TRBJ1-1
CASSFHMNTEAFF
TGTGCCAGCAGTTTTCACATGAACACTGAAGCTTTCTTT
>TRBV7-2|.|.|TRBJ1-2
CASSPRQVYGYTF
TGTGCCAGCAGCCCGCGACAGGTCTATGGCTACACCTTC
>TRBV19|TRBD1|.|TRBJ2-7
CASSTGTGSYEQYF
TGTGCCAGTAGTACCGGGACAGGGTCCTACGAGCAGTACTTC
>TRBV12-3/TRBV12-4|.|.|TRBJ1-1
CASRLGTTAEAFF
TGTGCCAGCAGACTAGGGACAACCGCTGAAGCTTTCTTT
>TRBV11-2|TRBD2|.|TRBJ2-1
CASSLDSAGGLHEQFF
TGTGCCAGCAGCTTAGATTCGGCGGGAGGGCTCCATGAGCAGTTCTTC
>TRBV20-1|.|.|TRBJ2-7
CSAQIYEQYF
TGCAGTGCTCAGATTTACGAGCAGTACTTC
>TRBV6-5|TRBD1|.|TRBJ2-2
CASNRDRDTTGELFF
TGTGCCAGCAACCGGGACAGGGACACCACCGGGGAGCTGTTTTTT
>TRBV10-3|TRBD2|.|TRBJ2-2
CAIGGTSGRSAGELFF
TGTGCCATCGGGGGGACTAGCGGGAGGTCCGCCGGGGAGCTGTTTTTT
>TRBV28|TRBD2|few|TRBJ2-6
CASSGGAGFTNVLTF
TGTGCCAGCTCGGGGGGGGCAGGGTTTACCAACGTCCTGACTTTC
>TRBV7-3|.|.|TRBJ1-4
CASSEQGLWGEKLFF
TGTGCCAGCAGCGAGCAGGGCTTGTGGGGTGAAAAACTGTTTTTT
>TRBV5-6|.|few|TRBJ2-3
CASSLISSTDTQYF
TGTGCCAGCAGCTTGATTAGTAGCACAGATACGCAGTATTTT
>TRBV2|TRBD1|.|TRBJ2-2
CASRDRRPSGTGELFF
TGTGCCAGCCGGGACAGGCGGCCTTCGGGCACCGGGGAGCTGTTTTTT
>TRBV28|TRBD2|.|TRBJ2-1
CASTRGGRAGLDEQFF
TGTGCCAGCACTAGGGGCGGGAGGGCCGGTCTCGATGAGCAGTTCTTC
>TRBV29-1|.|once|TRBJ1-1
CSVFGGGNTEAFF
TGCAGCGTTTTCGGGGGAGGGAACACTGAAGCTTTCTTT
>TRBV6-1|TRBD2|.|TRBJ2-7
CASSEKASGVAEQYF
TGTGCCAGCAGTGAAAAGGCTAGCGGGGTTGCCGAGCAGTACTTC
>TRBV10-3|.|.|TRBJ2-7
CAISLGTAYSYEQYF
TGTGCCATCAGTCTCGGGACTGCCTACTCCTACGAGCAGTACTTC
>TRBV6-5|TRBD1|.|TRBJ1-6
CASSSAGTGGSPLHF
TGTGCCAGCAGCTCGGCGGGGACAGGGGGATCACCCCTCCACTTT
>TRBV27|.|.|TRBJ1-5
CASSLYPSYQPQHF
TGTGCCAGCAGTTTATATCCCAGTTATCAGCCCCAGCATTTT
>TRBV28|TRBD2|.|TRBJ2-1
CASSLTAGETYNEQFF
TGTGCCAGCAGTTTGACAGCGGGAGAGACCTACAATGAGCAGTTCTTC
>TRBV30|TRBD1|.|TRBJ2-5
CAWRQGQGKKETQYF
TGTGCCTGGAGACAGGGACAGGGAAAAAAAGAGACCCAGTACTTC
>TRBV29-1|TRBD2|.|TRBJ2-2
CSVEGVAGANTGELFF
TGCAGCGTTGAGGGGGTAGCGGGAGCGAACACCGGGGAGCTGTTTTTT
>TRBV11-2|.|.|TRBJ2-1
CASSLVRGYGEQFF
TGTGCCAGCAGCTTAGTCAGGGGATACGGCGAGCAGTTCTTC
>TRBV7-9|.|.|TRBJ2-1
CASSPGSDEQFF
TGTGCCAGCAGCCCAGGGTCCGATGAGCAGTTCTTC
>TRBV5-4|.|.|TRBJ2-7
CASSSGTGTYEQYF
TGTGCCAGCAGCTCGGGCACAGGGACCTACGAGCAGTACTTC
>TRBV7-9|.|.|TRBJ1-1
CASSFVGWNTEAFF
TGTGCCAGCAGCTTTGTCGGTTGGAACACTGAAGCTTTCTTT
>TRBV28|TRBD2|.|TRBJ2-7
CASSSGGGPGEQYF
TGTGCCAGCAGTTCCGGGGGAGGGCCGGGAGAGCAGTACTTC
>TRBV5-1|.|.|TRBJ2-2
CASSLVPAGRTGELFF
TGCGCCAGCAGCTTGGTCCCGGCAGGGCGCACCGGGGAGCTGTTTTTT
>TRBV7-9|.|.|TRBJ2-3
CASSLSGLPTDTQYF
TGTGCCAGCAGCTTATCGGGACTCCCCACAGATACGCAGTATTTT
>TRBV7-3|TRBD2|.|TRBJ2-1
CASSLRREGPNEQFF
TGTGCCAGCAGCTTACGGCGGGAGGGCCCGAATGAGCAGTTCTTC
>TRBV2|.|.|TRBJ2-1
CASNLRDEQFF
TGTGCCAGCAATCTTAGAGATGAGCAGTTCTTC
>TRBV28|.|few|TRBJ2-7
CASSSTREHPYEQYF
TGTGCCAGCAGTTCCACCCGGGAGCACCCCTACGAGCAGTACTTC
>TRBV3-1/TRBV3-2|TRBD1|.|TRBJ2-2
CASRRAGQGAHGELFF
TGTGCCAGCAGACGCGCTGGACAGGGGGCGCACGGGGAGCTGTTTTTT
>TRBV30|TRBD1|.|TRBJ1-5
CAWSINRGDQPQHF
TGTGCCTGGAGTATAAACAGGGGGGATCAGCCCCAGCATTTT